This T cell receptor (beta chain) was sequenced in a study of CD8 T cells in Susac syndrome. Sequencing targeted TCR beta in blood CD8+ and CD4+ T cells. Negative isolation yielded CD4+ and CD8+ T cells, and FACS enriched TEMRA cells. Reverse transcription of about 0.45 to 1 ug RNA was carried out with random hexamers. Amplification of TCR beta CDR3 by immunoSEQ multiplex PCR spanned 54 Vbeta and 13 Jbeta. One entry per CDR3 protein, called by TCRdb with MiXCR from the immunoSEQ multiplex PCR reads. This repertoire shows under 250,000 distinct CDR3 sequences, around 93% found once; its top ten account for approximately 0.072%. The sequence was collected from a human donor with multiple sclerosis. The sequencing input was CD4+ T cells from PBMCs.

CDR3 nucleotide sequence: TGTGCCTGGAGTGTACTAAGAGGGGGCTACACCTTC. Its translation: CAWSVLRGGYTF. V usage is TRBV30 and J usage is TRBJ1-2; D remains ambiguous. Trimming cost V 0 bases and J 8 bases, with 10 bases left between them. The CDR3 contains 12 residues. In germline, CDR1 is GTSNPN, CDR2 SVGIG (reference sequence).